This is a list of T cell receptor beta chains from one sample in a study of cytomegalovirus exposure and HLA in healthy donors. Libraries were prepared by immunoSEQ multiplex PCR; TCRdb keeps only in-frame clonotypes and omits some of them. Counted here are 70,000 or so clones, around 94% occurring once; the ten biggest clones make up 1.5% to 1.9%. The sequenced sample was PBMCs. These receptors came from a man younger than 35 in good health and CMV-seropositive. Each CDR3 is given with its conserved first and last residue. The D gene is left open where the match is weak. Where a row states a size, it is once, few, many or the class of an expanded clone; other rows omit it.

TRBV10-3	-	TRBJ2-1	TRBD1	TGTGCCATACGGACAGGTGATAACAATGAGCAGTTCTTC	CAIRTGDNNEQFF
TRBV19	-	TRBJ2-1	TRBD2	TGTGCCAGTAGTATTCAGCGGGGCGTCACCTACAATGAGCAGTTCTTC	CASSIQRGVTYNEQFF
TRBV28	-	TRBJ2-3	TRBD1	TGTGCCAGCCCACCGGGGACAGCAAGCCCAGCTAGCACAGATACGCAGTATTTT	CASPPGTASPASTDTQYF
TRBV29-1	-	TRBJ1-3	-	TGCAGCGTTGAACGCCGGCTAGCTGGAAACACCATATATTTT	CSVERRLAGNTIYF
TRBV4-2	-	TRBJ2-3	TRBD2	TGTGCCAGCAGCCAAGAAGCGGGAGGGCCAGGAGATACGCAGTATTTT	CASSQEAGGPGDTQYF
TRBV4-2	-	TRBJ2-7	-	TGTGCCAGCAGCCATGATCCGACAGCTTACGAGCAGTACTTC	CASSHDPTAYEQYF
TRBV9	-	TRBJ2-1	-	TGTGCCAGCAGCGTATCGGCAGGGGCGGGCGATGAGCAGTTCTTC	CASSVSAGAGDEQFF
TRBV6-1	once	TRBJ2-7	TRBD2	TGTGCCAGCAGGCCACTAGCGGGAGGCTACGAGCAGTACTTC	CASRPLAGGYEQYF
TRBV28	-	TRBJ2-2	-	TGTGCCAGCAGTTTAGCGGGTATGAACACCGGGGAGCTGTTTTTT	CASSLAGMNTGELFF
TRBV5-1	-	TRBJ2-1	-	TGCGCCAGCAGCTTGACCGGGAGTGTGGATGAGCAGTTCTTC	CASSLTGSVDEQFF
TRBV28	-	TRBJ2-1	TRBD2	TGTGCCAGCACCCTCCCCGCAGCGGGGAGCTCCTACAATGAGCAGTTCTTC	CASTLPAAGSSYNEQFF
TRBV7-9	-	TRBJ2-5	-	TGTGCCAGCAGCTCAACAGCACACCAAGAGACCCAGTACTTC	CASSSTAHQETQYF
TRBV19	-	TRBJ2-6	TRBD2	TGTGCCAGTAGCCAAGGGGGACTAGCATCTGGGGCCAACGTCCTGACTTTC	CASSQGGLASGANVLTF
TRBV11-3	-	TRBJ1-3	TRBD1	TGTGCCAGCAGATGGACAGGGGACCCTGGAAACACCATATATTTT	CASRWTGDPGNTIYF
TRBV19	-	TRBJ2-3	TRBD2	TGTGCCAGTAGCGCCGGGACTAGCGGGCCTAGCACAGATACGCAGTATTTT	CASSAGTSGPSTDTQYF
TRBV10-3	-	TRBJ2-3	TRBD1	TGTGCCATCAGTGAGGCTTCGGGACAGATTACAGATACGCAGTATTTT	CAISEASGQITDTQYF
TRBV6-5	-	TRBJ1-5	-	TGTGCCAGCAGTACGGGAAGCAATCAGCCCCAGCATTTT	CASSTGSNQPQHF
TRBV28	-	TRBJ2-1	TRBD2	TGTGCCAGCAGTTCCATGGAAGCGGGAGAAAGCAGTGAGCAGTTCTTC	CASSSMEAGESSEQFF
TRBV6-6	-	TRBJ2-1	TRBD1	TGTGCCAGCAGTGGGACAGGAAGAAGGTACAATGAGCAGTTCTTC	CASSGTGRRYNEQFF
TRBV6-5	-	TRBJ2-7	TRBD1	TGTGCCAGCAGTCCCCGTGACAGGGTCCCCTACGAGCAGTACTTC	CASSPRDRVPYEQYF
TRBV6-6	-	TRBJ2-1	TRBD2	TGTGCCAGCAGTTACAGCGGGAGGATATTCTTC	CASSYSGRIFF
TRBV6-1	-	TRBJ2-1	-	TGTGCGGGGAGGTGGGAAGTTGAGGGATTGCAGTTCTTC	CAGRWEVEGLQFF
TRBV7-2	-	TRBJ1-2	-	TGTGCCAGCAGCCCGGGACACCGCAACTATGGCTACACCTTC	CASSPGHRNYGYTF
TRBV2	-	TRBJ2-1	-	TGTGCCAGCAGCCAGAATGAGCAGTTCTTC	CASSQNEQFF
TRBV9	-	TRBJ2-2	-	TGTGCCAGCAGCAGGGGGAGCGGGGAGCTGTTTTTT	CASSRGSGELFF
TRBV28	-	TRBJ1-3	-	TGTGCCAGCAGTTTTGGACAGTTCTCTGGAAACACCATATATTTT	CASSFGQFSGNTIYF
TRBV29-1	-	TRBJ1-2	TRBD1	TGCAGCGTTGAAGATCCCCCTGGACAGGGACTAGGCTACACCTTC	CSVEDPPGQGLGYTF
TRBV23-1	-	TRBJ1-3	-	TGCGCCAGCAGTCAGCGGGAAGAGCTTAGAAACACCATATATTTT	CASSQREELRNTIYF
TRBV4-3	-	TRBJ2-7	-	TGCGCCAGCAGCCAAGATCGTCGGACAGAGCAGTACTTC	CASSQDRRTEQYF
TRBV6-1	-	TRBJ2-7	-	TGTGCCAGCAGTGAAGTCCGGGCGGGGACCCACGAGCAGTACTTC	CASSEVRAGTHEQYF
TRBV5-5	-	TRBJ2-3	TRBD2	TGTGCCAGCAGCTTGGGACTAGCGGGGGGCACAGATACGCAGTATTTT	CASSLGLAGGTDTQYF
TRBV5-1	-	TRBJ2-2	-	TGCGCCAGCAGCTTCCCTACCTCGGTGGAGCTGTTTTTT	CASSFPTSVELFF
TRBV9	once	TRBJ2-7	-	TGTGCCAGCAGCGTCCGGGACCGCGGGGTTAGCGAGCAGTACTTC	CASSVRDRGVSEQYF
TRBV6-5	-	TRBJ2-7	TRBD1	TGTGCCAGCAGTGAGACAGGGGGCTTCTACGAGCAGTACTTC	CASSETGGFYEQYF
TRBV29-1	-	TRBJ2-5	TRBD2	TGCAGCGTTGATCACCGGGAGGGGGAGACCCAGTACTTC	CSVDHREGETQYF
TRBV6-1	-	TRBJ1-5	-	TGTGCCAGCAGTGAAATTGGGACACGGAATCAGCCCCAGCATTTT	CASSEIGTRNQPQHF
TRBV7-2	once	TRBJ2-7	-	TGTGCCAGCAGGTACCGGGCGGACTATACGTACGAGCAGTACTTC	CASRYRADYTYEQYF
TRBV10-3	-	TRBJ2-7	TRBD1	TGTGCCATCAGGACAGGGGTCCGGACCTACGAGCAGTACTTC	CAIRTGVRTYEQYF
TRBV19	-	TRBJ1-5	-	TGTGCCAGTAGTAAGGGGTGGCAGGGCGGCCAGCCCCAGCATTTT	CASSKGWQGGQPQHF
TRBV5-8	-	TRBJ2-1	TRBD2	TGTGCCAGCAGCGGTGGGACTAGCGGGTACAATGAGCAGTTCTTC	CASSGGTSGYNEQFF
TRBV6-1	-	TRBJ2-7	-	TGTGCCAGCAGTGAGGGCCTTGAGCAGTACTTC	CASSEGLEQYF
TRBV7-4	-	TRBJ2-1	TRBD2	TGTGCCAGCAACCATCAGCAGGGCGGGAGCTCCTACAATGAGCAGTTCTTC	CASNHQQGGSSYNEQFF
TRBV5-3	-	TRBJ2-5	TRBD2	TGTGCCAGAAGCGGGGACTATGTGGACCAAGAGACCCAGTACTTC	CARSGDYVDQETQYF
TRBV7-2	-	TRBJ1-2	-	TGTGCCAGCAGCCCATCGGGGAACTATGGCTACACCTTC	CASSPSGNYGYTF